Listed here are 20 T cell receptor beta chains from one sample, sequenced in a study of blood T cell repertoires in COVID-19. Data came from immunoSEQ multiplex PCR; TCRdb stores just in-frame clones and leaves some out. Seen here are roughly 55,000 clones, roughly 87% observed once, and the top ten hold about 2%. Sequenced: peripheral blood. These receptors came from a woman aged 60-75 years with acute or convalescent COVID-19.

The CDR3 is CASSETGIGGYTF. The DNA of the CDR3 is TGTGCCAGCAGTGAGACAGGGATCGGTGGCTACACCTTC. This chain joins TRBV6-4 and TRBJ1-2; TRBD1 aligns across 7 bases. J lost 7 bases, V lost 3 bases, and 5 bases had no gene match. The CDR3 contains 13 residues. In germline, CDR1 is MRHNA, CDR2 SNTAGT.

The chain combines TRBV30 with TRBJ2-1; perhaps TRBD1 as D (6 bases). V lost 2 bases and J lost 1, with 12 bases in between. The germline V gene encodes CDR1 GTSNPN and CDR2 SVGIG (reference sequence). This CDR3 has 15 amino acids. The CDR3 DNA reads TGTGCCTGGAGTAAATCGGACAGTTCCTACAATGAGCAGTTCTTC. This codes for CAWSKSDSSYNEQFF.

The V and J genes are TRBV6-6 and TRBJ1-1; a possible D gene is TRBD1 (5 bases). The CDR3 contains 11 residues. Germline CDR1 reads MNHNY; CDR2 reads SVGAGI (reference sequence). V lost 5 bases and J lost 7, with 8 bases in between. The CDR3: CASSTQGEAFF. DNA of the CDR3: TGTGCCAGCAGTACTCAGGGTGAAGCTTTCTTT.

The chain is built from TRBV2 and TRBJ1-2; 7 bases line up with TRBD1. The V segment lost 3 bases and the J segment 5 bases; nucleotides outside the gene matches: 3. The CDR3 has 13 amino acids. Germline CDR1 reads SNHLY; CDR2 reads FYNNEI. CDR3 in amino acids: CASSEGTVYGYTF. As DNA, the CDR3 is TGTGCCAGCAGTGAGGGGACAGTATATGGCTACACCTTC.

J is TRBJ1-6 and V is TRBV19; 9 bases fit TRBD1. Trimming cost V 3 bases and J 1 base; bases outside gene matches: 10. CDR3 size: 19 residues. CDR1 LNHDA and CDR2 SQIVND come from the germline V gene (reference sequence). The CDR3 DNA reads TGTGCCAGTAGTATGGGACAGGGAAAAGGAGGATCCTATAATTCACCCCTCCACTTT. Translating it yields CASSMGQGKGGSYNSPLHF.

The gene calls are TRBV10-3 and TRBJ1-2, with D tentatively TRBD1 (5 bases). Germline-derived CDR1 and CDR2 are ENHRY and SYGVKD. V was shortened by 4 bases and J by 4 bases, with 10 bases between the two germline ends. CDR3 length equals 13 residues. As DNA, the CDR3 is TGTGCCATCAGTGGTGACAGCGTCTATGGCTACACCTTC. Translation: CAISGDSVYGYTF.

This clone was seen a few times. J is TRBJ2-3 and V is TRBV5-1, with TRBD2 matching 16 bases. The CDR3 has 16 amino acids. Germline loops: CDR1 SGHRS, CDR2 YFSETQ. The ends lost 4 bases at V and 3 bases at J; junction bases unmatched: 2. The CDR3 sequence is CASSPGLAGGTDTQYF. The DNA of the CDR3 is TGCGCCAGCAGCCCGGGACTAGCGGGAGGGACAGATACGCAGTATTTT.

The chain combines TRBV11-3 with TRBJ2-7, with a possible D match to TRBD1 (6 bases). Germline V CDR1 and CDR2: SGHNT, YENEEA. V was cut by 5 bases and J by 3 bases, with 17 bases left in between. CDR3 size: 15 residues. DNA for the CDR3: TGTGCCAGCAGCAGAGGAACCGGACAGAACTACGAGCAGTACTTC. It translates to CASSRGTGQNYEQYF.

CDR3 sequence reads: CASSTGTQETQYF. CDR3 nucleotides: TGTGCCAGTAGTACAGGAACCCAAGAGACCCAGTACTTC. V usage is TRBV19 and J usage is TRBJ2-5, with D uncertain. This CDR3 has 13 amino acids. V lost 4 bases, J lost 1 base, and 7 bases lay in between. The germline V gene has CDR1 LNHDA and CDR2 SQIVND (reference sequence).

The V and J genes are TRBV2 and TRBJ2-5, with 7 bases lining up with TRBD2. Germline CDR1 is SNHLY and CDR2 is FYNNEI. The trim removed 7 bases at V and 4 bases at J, leaving 6 bases unmatched. The CDR3 is made up of 13 amino acids. In DNA form, the CDR3 reads TGTGCCAGCACTATAACGGGGGGAGAGACCCAGTACTTC. Protein: CASTITGGETQYF.

V usage is TRBV19 and J usage is TRBJ2-3; TRBD1 matches at 8 bases. Germline values: CDR1 LNHDA, CDR2 SQIVND (reference sequence). The CDR3 covers 16 residues. The ends lost 5 bases at V and 3 bases at J; junction bases unmatched: 10. The CDR3 DNA reads as TGTGCCAGTAGTCCAAAGACAGGGGAAGATACAGATACGCAGTATTTT. Its protein product is CASSPKTGEDTDTQYF.

This chain joins TRBV6-1 and TRBJ1-1; D ambiguous. The CDR3 totals 14 residues. The germline V gene encodes CDR1 MNHNS and CDR2 SASEGT. V was cut by 2 bases and J by 3 bases, with 10 bases left in between. The DNA of the CDR3 is TGTGCCAGCAGTGAATTGGCCGTCTACACTGAAGCTTTCTTT. Its protein is CASSELAVYTEAFF.

V and J are TRBV19 and TRBJ2-2; 8 nucleotides line up with TRBD2. The CDR3 length is 16 residues. Germline lookup yields CDR1 LNHDA and CDR2 SQIVND (reference sequence). Trimming cost V 1 base and J 3 bases; bases outside gene matches: 4. In DNA form, the CDR3 reads TGTGCCAGTAGTATAGTCGGGAGGGCCCACACCGGGGAGCTGTTTTTT. As protein: CASSIVGRAHTGELFF.

The J gene is TRBJ1-2, the V gene TRBV7-9, with 7 bases that match TRBD1. Per the germline V gene, CDR1 is SEHNR and CDR2 is FQNEAQ (reference sequence). This CDR3 contains 15 residues. After removal of 5 bases from V and 0 bases from J, the junction contained 6 bases not matched to a gene. This CDR3 is CASSATGTANYGYTF. CDR3 nucleotides: TGTGCCAGCAGCGCAACCGGGACAGCTAACTATGGCTACACCTTC.

This clone was counted only a few times. The chain is built from TRBV2 and TRBJ1-1; 7 nucleotides align to TRBD1. With V trimmed by 4 bases and J by 3 bases, 5 bases remained unmatched. The CDR3 contains 14 residues. The V gene's germline CDR1 is SNHLY and CDR2 FYNNEI. The CDR3 reads CASSVEGADTEAFF. The CDR3 nucleotides read TGTGCCAGCAGTGTCGAGGGGGCAGACACTGAAGCTTTCTTT.

The genes are TRBV6-5 and TRBJ1-5; D call uncertain. The V end lost 5 bases, the J end lost 7 bases, and 12 bases lay between the germline ends. The CDR3 spans 13 residues. The germline gives CDR1 MNHEY, CDR2 SVGAGI. CDR3 DNA: TGTGCCAGCAGTCCTGCCCTGGGCCAGCCCCAGCATTTT. This codes for CASSPALGQPQHF.

The CDR3: CASSSFSGSSEQFF. CDR3 DNA: TGTGCCAGCAGCTCCTTCAGCGGGAGTAGCGAGCAGTTCTTC. The chain couples TRBV7-9 to TRBJ2-1; TRBD2 agrees at 8 bases. CDR1 and CDR2 (germline): SEHNR, FQNEAQ (reference sequence). J was trimmed by 10 bases and V by 4 bases; bases with no gene match: 9. This CDR3 is 14 amino acids long.

The chain employs TRBV18 and TRBJ1-5; D call uncertain. The CDR3 has 13 amino acids. Trimming left V 5 bases short and J 3 bases short, with 8 bases between. Looked up from germline, CDR1 is KGHSH and CDR2 is LQKENI. DNA of the CDR3: TGTGCCAGCTCAATCACTGTCAATCAGCCCCAGCATTTT. Protein sequence: CASSITVNQPQHF. Supplemented by reference TRBV18 and TRBJ1-5, the full variable domain reads NAGVMQNPRHLVRRRGQEARLRCSPMKGHSHVYWYRQLPEEGLKFMVYLQKENIIDESGMPKERFSAEFPKEGPSILRIQQVVRGDSAAYFCASSITVNQPQHFGDGTRLSIL.

The chain links TRBV9 to TRBJ2-7; D possibly corresponds to TRBD1 (6 bases). The germline gives CDR1 SGDLS, CDR2 YYNGEE. The CDR3 loop spans 14 amino acids. V gave up 0 bases and J gave up 5 bases, with 12 bases separating them. CDR3 in DNA: TGTGCCAGCAGCGTAGCAGGGGATGTCCACGAGCAGTACTTC. Amino acids: CASSVAGDVHEQYF. The full variable domain, in which reference TRBV9 and TRBJ2-7 provide the parts outside the CDR3, is DSGVTQTPKHLITATGQRVTLRCSPRSGDLSVYWYQQSLDQGLQFLIQYYNGEERAKGNILERFSAQQFPDLHSELNLSSLELGDSALYFCASSVAGDVHEQYFGPGTRLTVT.

The rearrangement joins TRBV28 to TRBJ1-2, with D tentatively TRBD1 (6 bases). This CDR3 has 14 amino acids. Germline V gene sequence: CDR1 MDHEN, CDR2 SYDVKM. Trimming shortened V by 3 bases and J by 2 bases, and 10 bases separated the two germline ends. Written as DNA, the CDR3 is TGTGCCAGCAGTTTTGGGGGCGCCAACTATGGCTACACCTTC. Amino acids: CASSFGGANYGYTF.